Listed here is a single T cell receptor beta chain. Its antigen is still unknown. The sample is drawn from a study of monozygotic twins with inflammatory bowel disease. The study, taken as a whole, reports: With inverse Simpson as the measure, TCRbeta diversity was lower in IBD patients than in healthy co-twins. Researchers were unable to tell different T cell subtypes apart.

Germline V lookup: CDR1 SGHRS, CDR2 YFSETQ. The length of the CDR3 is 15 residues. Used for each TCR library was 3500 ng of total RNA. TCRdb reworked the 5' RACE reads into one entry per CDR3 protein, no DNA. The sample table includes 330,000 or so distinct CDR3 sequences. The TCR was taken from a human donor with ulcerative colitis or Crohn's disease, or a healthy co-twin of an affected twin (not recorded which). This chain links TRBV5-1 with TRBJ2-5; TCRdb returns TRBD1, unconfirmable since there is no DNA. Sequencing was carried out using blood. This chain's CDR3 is CASSRDRGRGETQYF.